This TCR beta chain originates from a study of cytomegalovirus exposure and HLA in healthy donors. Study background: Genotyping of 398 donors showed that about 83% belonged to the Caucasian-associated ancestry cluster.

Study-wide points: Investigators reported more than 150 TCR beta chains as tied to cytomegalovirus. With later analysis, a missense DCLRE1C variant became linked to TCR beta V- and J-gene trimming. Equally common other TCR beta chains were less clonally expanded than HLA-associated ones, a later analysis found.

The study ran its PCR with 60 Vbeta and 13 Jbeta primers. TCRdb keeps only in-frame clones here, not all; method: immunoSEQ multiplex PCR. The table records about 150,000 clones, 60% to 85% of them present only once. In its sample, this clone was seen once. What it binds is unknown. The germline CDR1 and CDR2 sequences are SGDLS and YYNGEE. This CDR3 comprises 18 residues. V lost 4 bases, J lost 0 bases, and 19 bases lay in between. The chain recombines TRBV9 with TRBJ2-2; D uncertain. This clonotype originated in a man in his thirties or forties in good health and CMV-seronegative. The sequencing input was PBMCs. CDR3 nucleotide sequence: TGTGCCAGCAGCCTACGACTGATTCTAAACCCGAACACCGGGGAGCTGTTTTTT. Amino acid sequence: CASSLRLILNPNTGELFF.